This TCR beta chain was sequenced in a study of identifying expanded T cells in peripheral blood. The data were produced by immunoSEQ multiplex PCR, yet TCRdb's version contains in-frame clones alone and is incomplete. The sample contains some 75,000 clones, roughly 88% of which appear only once. As concerns this clone: The target antigen is unknown.

Whole-study results and caveats: Over two and four weeks, about 17 and 20 clones changed, versus 1.2 between replicates.

CDR3 length equals 15 residues. The V gene's germline CDR1 is SGHAT and CDR2 FQNNGV. Trimming took 5 bases from V and 3 from J; bases not matched to a gene: 7. The TCR comes from a person aged 18 to 70 in good health. The genes are TRBV11-2 and TRBJ2-1; 7 bases agree with TRBD2. The sample comprised blood. The CDR3 DNA follows: TGTGCCAGCAGCCCCAGACTAGCAGACTACAATGAGCAGTTCTTC. This encodes CASSPRLADYNEQFF.